This TCR beta chain was captured in a study of cytomegalovirus exposure and HLA in healthy donors. In this sample, this clone turned up a few times. The PCR contained 60 Vbeta and 13 Jbeta primers. Using immunoSEQ multiplex PCR, the repertoire was profiled, and TCRdb retains in-frame clones only, with some absent. The sample contains 42,000 or so clones, roughly half of which appear only once. The CDR3 extends over 14 amino acids. The V gene lost 6 bases and the J gene lost 0 bases, with 9 bases spanning the gap. Germline V CDR1 and CDR2: SNHLY, FYNNEI. V usage is TRBV2 and J usage is TRBJ1-3; D unclear. This receptor was taken from a human donor in good health. Sequenced sample: PBMCs. The DNA of the CDR3 is TGTGCCAGCAGAGTAGATCTCTCTGGAAACACCATATATTTT. Its translation is CASRVDLSGNTIYF.